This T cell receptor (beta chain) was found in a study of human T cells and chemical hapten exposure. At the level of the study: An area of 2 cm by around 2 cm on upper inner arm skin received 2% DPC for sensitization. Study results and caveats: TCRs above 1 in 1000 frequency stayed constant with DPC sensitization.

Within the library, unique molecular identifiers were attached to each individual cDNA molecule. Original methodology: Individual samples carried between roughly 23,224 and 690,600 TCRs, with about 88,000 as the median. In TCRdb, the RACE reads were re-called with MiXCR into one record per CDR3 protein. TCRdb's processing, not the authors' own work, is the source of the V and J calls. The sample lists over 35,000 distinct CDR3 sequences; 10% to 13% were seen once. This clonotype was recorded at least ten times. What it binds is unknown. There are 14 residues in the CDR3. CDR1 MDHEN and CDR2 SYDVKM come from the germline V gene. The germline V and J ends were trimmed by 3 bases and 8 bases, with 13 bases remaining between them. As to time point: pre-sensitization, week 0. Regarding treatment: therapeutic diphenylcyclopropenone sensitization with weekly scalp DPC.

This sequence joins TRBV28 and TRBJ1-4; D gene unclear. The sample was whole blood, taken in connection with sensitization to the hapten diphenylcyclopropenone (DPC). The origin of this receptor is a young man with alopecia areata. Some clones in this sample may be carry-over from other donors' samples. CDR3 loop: CASSFSNGGEKLFF. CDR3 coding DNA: TGTGCCAGCAGTTTTAGTAATGGAGGAGAAAAACTGTTTTTT.